The sequence of this T cell receptor (beta chain) was determined in a study of long-term antiretroviral therapy in people with HIV. Study-level findings and limits: The study found that diversity rose after ART but stayed below transplant donor controls.

The immunoSEQ assay was v3.0, run at survey level. Data came from immunoSEQ multiplex PCR; TCRdb stores just in-frame clones and leaves some out. The sample includes about 44,000 clones, about 96% of them seen just once. As for this clone: Its specificity is unknown.

At least one PBMC sample before ART and at least two after were required. The germline CDR1 and CDR2 sequences are SGHTA and FQGNSA. This CDR3 is 14 amino acids long. V dropped 5 bases and J dropped 6 bases, with 11 bases sitting between them. This clonotype originated in a woman between 45 and 65 years old with HIV. The chain has TRBV7-2 and TRBJ1-6; D gene uncertain. The source material was unsorted PBMCs, sampled 3.7 years after starting antiretroviral therapy. The CDR3 loop is CASSRALPNSPLHF. The DNA of the CDR3 is TGTGCCAGCAGCCGGGCCCTTCCTAATTCACCCCTCCACTTT.